These T cell receptor beta chains were read from a single sample in a study of blood T cell repertoires in COVID-19. Some clones are missing from TCRdb's copy, which holds only in-frame ones; the method was immunoSEQ multiplex PCR. In the table there are approximately 360,000 clones, 90% of which are singletons. Source material: peripheral blood. These receptors originate from a man aged 18 to 30 with active or convalescent COVID-19. Each CDR3 is given with its conserved first and last residue. The order of the fields is D gene, clone size, V gene, J gene, CDR3 DNA, CDR3 protein. A D gene is named only where the DNA matches it firmly. Clone size is stated in some rows and not others, as once, few, many or a class when expanded.

d_gene: TRBD2; abundance: -; v_gene: TRBV10-1; j_gene: TRBJ2-2; CDR3nt: TGCGCCAGCAGACTAGCGGTCTCCGGGGAGCTGTTTTTT; CDR3aa: CASRLAVSGELFF
d_gene: -; abundance: -; v_gene: TRBV6-5; j_gene: TRBJ1-1; CDR3nt: TGTGCCAGCAGACCAACACATTTGGCCACTGAAGCTTTCTTT; CDR3aa: CASRPTHLATEAFF
d_gene: -; abundance: -; v_gene: TRBV7-2; j_gene: TRBJ1-2; CDR3nt: TGTGCCAGCAGCTCGACCCCGGGGGGCTATGGCTACACCTTC; CDR3aa: CASSSTPGGYGYTF
d_gene: TRBD2; abundance: -; v_gene: TRBV6-2/TRBV6-3; j_gene: TRBJ2-7; CDR3nt: TGTGCCAGCAGTTACCCCGTTGCGGGAGGGCCATACGAGCAGTACTTC; CDR3aa: CASSYPVAGGPYEQYF
d_gene: TRBD1; abundance: -; v_gene: TRBV7-9; j_gene: TRBJ2-7; CDR3nt: TGTGCCAGCAGCCCCTCGGGACAGGGTTACGAGCAGTACTTC; CDR3aa: CASSPSGQGYEQYF
d_gene: -; abundance: -; v_gene: TRBV19; j_gene: TRBJ2-1; CDR3nt: TGTGCCAGTCAGCAAGGGAGCTCCTACAATGAGCAGTTCTTC; CDR3aa: CASQQGSSYNEQFF
d_gene: -; abundance: -; v_gene: TRBV13; j_gene: TRBJ2-1; CDR3nt: TGTGCCAGCAGCTTAGGGGTGGCATCCTACAATGAGCAGTTCTTC; CDR3aa: CASSLGVASYNEQFF
d_gene: -; abundance: -; v_gene: TRBV19; j_gene: TRBJ1-5; CDR3nt: TGTGCCACCGCGACTGGTCAGCCCCAGCATTTT; CDR3aa: CATATGQPQHF
d_gene: TRBD1; abundance: -; v_gene: TRBV19; j_gene: TRBJ1-4; CDR3nt: TGTGCCAGTAGTCGGACAGGGTTTAACGAAAAACTGTTTTTT; CDR3aa: CASSRTGFNEKLFF
d_gene: -; abundance: -; v_gene: TRBV29-1; j_gene: TRBJ1-1; CDR3nt: TGCAGCGCTGGGGGCAGGGCGAACACTGAAGCTTTCTTT; CDR3aa: CSAGGRANTEAFF
d_gene: -; abundance: -; v_gene: TRBV6-1; j_gene: TRBJ1-2; CDR3nt: TGTGCCAGCAGTGAGCTGGGAGGGGTTGACTATGGCTACACCTTC; CDR3aa: CASSELGGVDYGYTF
d_gene: TRBD1; abundance: -; v_gene: TRBV2; j_gene: TRBJ2-6; CDR3nt: TGTGCCAGCAAGAGGGAGGACAGGGGGCATACTGGGGCCAACGTCCTGACTTTC; CDR3aa: CASKREDRGHTGANVLTF
d_gene: -; abundance: -; v_gene: TRBV10-3; j_gene: TRBJ2-1; CDR3nt: TGTGCCATCAGTGGAGCGACCGCCTACAATGAGCAGTTCTTC; CDR3aa: CAISGATAYNEQFF
d_gene: TRBD1; abundance: -; v_gene: TRBV5-6; j_gene: TRBJ1-3; CDR3nt: TGTGCCAGCAGCCTGGACAGGGTCGGAAACACCATATATTTT; CDR3aa: CASSLDRVGNTIYF
d_gene: -; abundance: -; v_gene: TRBV7-9; j_gene: TRBJ1-1; CDR3nt: TGTGCCAGCAGCTTAGGCGGGGGCCTGACTGAAGCTTTCTTT; CDR3aa: CASSLGGGLTEAFF
d_gene: -; abundance: -; v_gene: TRBV6-5; j_gene: TRBJ1-1; CDR3nt: TGTGCCAGCAGTTACCTCCGGGGACAAGAAGCTTTCTTT; CDR3aa: CASSYLRGQEAFF
d_gene: -; abundance: few; v_gene: TRBV6-4; j_gene: TRBJ2-3; CDR3nt: TGTGCCAGCAGTGATCGAGCTAGCACAGATACGCAGTATTTT; CDR3aa: CASSDRASTDTQYF
d_gene: -; abundance: -; v_gene: TRBV27; j_gene: TRBJ1-2; CDR3nt: TGTGCCAGCAGTTTATGGGGCACAAACTATGGCTACACCTTC; CDR3aa: CASSLWGTNYGYTF
d_gene: TRBD2; abundance: -; v_gene: TRBV4-2; j_gene: TRBJ2-3; CDR3nt: TGTGCCAGCAGCCAAGCCGGGGGGGCAGATACGCAGTATTTT; CDR3aa: CASSQAGGADTQYF
d_gene: -; abundance: -; v_gene: TRBV27; j_gene: TRBJ1-3; CDR3nt: TGTGCCAGCAGCCCCCTCACAGGGCTTGTTGGAAACACCATATATTTT; CDR3aa: CASSPLTGLVGNTIYF
d_gene: -; abundance: -; v_gene: TRBV28; j_gene: TRBJ1-1; CDR3nt: TGTGCCAGCTCTAGGCAGAACACTGAAGCTTTCTTT; CDR3aa: CASSRQNTEAFF
d_gene: TRBD1; abundance: -; v_gene: TRBV11-2; j_gene: TRBJ1-2; CDR3nt: TGTGCCAGCACTTTGGACAGGGAATTCATCGGAGGCTACACCTTC; CDR3aa: CASTLDREFIGGYTF
d_gene: -; abundance: -; v_gene: TRBV18; j_gene: TRBJ1-5; CDR3nt: TGTGCCAGCTCACGAGCGGGAGGAGGGGATCAGCCCCAGCATTTT; CDR3aa: CASSRAGGGDQPQHF
d_gene: TRBD2; abundance: -; v_gene: TRBV5-1; j_gene: TRBJ2-5; CDR3nt: TGCGCCAGCAGCTTTACTAGCGACGGTGGAGAGACCCAGTACTTC; CDR3aa: CASSFTSDGGETQYF
d_gene: -; abundance: -; v_gene: TRBV28; j_gene: TRBJ2-2; CDR3nt: TGTGCCAGCAGCTCCCTCGTAGCGGCCGGGGAGCTGTTTTTT; CDR3aa: CASSSLVAAGELFF
d_gene: -; abundance: -; v_gene: TRBV28; j_gene: TRBJ1-4; CDR3nt: TGTGCCAGCAGTTTTCGCGGAAAACTGTTTTTT; CDR3aa: CASSFRGKLFF
d_gene: -; abundance: -; v_gene: TRBV28; j_gene: TRBJ2-5; CDR3nt: TGTGCCAGCAGTGCCGGGACAAAAAACGCCGAGACCCAGTACTTC; CDR3aa: CASSAGTKNAETQYF
d_gene: -; abundance: -; v_gene: TRBV4-3; j_gene: TRBJ1-2; CDR3nt: TGCGCCAGCAAACCAAGTAGCCGTTCCAATGGCTACACCTTC; CDR3aa: CASKPSSRSNGYTF